Described below is a single T cell receptor (beta chain) sequence and its context. The CDR3 extends over 17 amino acids. CDR1 is MNHEY, CDR2 SMNVEV, per germline (reference sequence). Deletions cut 4 bases from V and 2 bases from J, with 15 bases between. Seattle enrolled patients during active infection and tracked them longitudinally. These data come from a study of blood T cell repertoires in COVID-19. The overall study: Spain, Italy and the United States supplied samples that represented acute and convalescent COVID-19. PBMCs, B-cell-depleted T cells, or T cells were the source of the cDNA or gDNA that made up the material.

Original handling: Reference gene primers were amplified, and this amplification served to estimate nucleated cell counts. Clones were sequenced by immunoSEQ multiplex PCR, and TCRdb holds only the in-frame ones, with some missing. V, J and clone size are those of that table, while D and trimming were read from the DNA. The data show about 290,000 clones, with nearly 90% seen just once and 11% held by the top ten. The chain employs TRBV27 and TRBJ2-6; D possibly corresponds to TRBD2 (7 bases). The TCR originated in a woman aged 25 to 39 with COVID-19, enrolled during active disease. Material for sequencing was peripheral blood. The CDR3: CASSSLGGPPGANVLTF. The CDR3 DNA reads as TGTGCCAGCAGTTCCCTGGGGGGGCCGCCTGGGGCCAACGTCCTGACTTTC.